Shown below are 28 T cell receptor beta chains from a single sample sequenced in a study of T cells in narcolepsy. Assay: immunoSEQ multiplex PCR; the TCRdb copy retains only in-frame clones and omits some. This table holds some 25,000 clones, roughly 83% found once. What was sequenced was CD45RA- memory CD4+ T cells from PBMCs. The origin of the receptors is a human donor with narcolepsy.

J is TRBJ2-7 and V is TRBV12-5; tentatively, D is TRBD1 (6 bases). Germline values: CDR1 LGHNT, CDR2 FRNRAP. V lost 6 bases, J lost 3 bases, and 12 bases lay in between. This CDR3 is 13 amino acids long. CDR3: CASGRQDLYEQYF. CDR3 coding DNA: TGTGCTAGTGGCCGACAGGACCTCTACGAGCAGTACTTC.

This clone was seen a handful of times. The CDR3: CASSLQRGGYTF. The DNA for the CDR3 is TGTGCCAGCAGCCTTCAACGGGGGGGCTACACCTTC. V usage is TRBV14 and J usage is TRBJ1-2, with D perhaps matching TRBD1 (5 bases). This CDR3 contains 12 residues. V was clipped by 4 bases and J by 8 bases, with 11 bases between them. From germline, CDR1 is SGHDN and CDR2 FVKESK.

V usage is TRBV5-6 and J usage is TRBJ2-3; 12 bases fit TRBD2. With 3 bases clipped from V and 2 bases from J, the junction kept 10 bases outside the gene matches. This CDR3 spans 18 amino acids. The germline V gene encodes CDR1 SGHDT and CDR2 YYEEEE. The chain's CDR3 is CASSSGGTSGRFTDTQYF. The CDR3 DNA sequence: TGTGCCAGCAGCTCCGGCGGGACTAGCGGGCGCTTCACAGATACGCAGTATTTT.

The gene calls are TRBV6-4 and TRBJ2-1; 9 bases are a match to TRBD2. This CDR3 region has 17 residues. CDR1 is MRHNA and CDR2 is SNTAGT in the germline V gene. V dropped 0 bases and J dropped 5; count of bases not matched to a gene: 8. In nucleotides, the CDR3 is TGTGCCAGCAGTGACTCGGAGAACCGCGGGGGGGACAATGAGCAGTTCTTC. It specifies CASSDSENRGGDNEQFF.

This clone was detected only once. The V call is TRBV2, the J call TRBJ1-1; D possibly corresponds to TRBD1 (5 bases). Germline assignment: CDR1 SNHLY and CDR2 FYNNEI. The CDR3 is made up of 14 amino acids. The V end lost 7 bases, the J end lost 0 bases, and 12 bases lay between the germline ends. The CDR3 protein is CASISGGMNTEAFF. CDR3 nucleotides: TGTGCCAGCATTAGCGGGGGGATGAACACTGAAGCTTTCTTT. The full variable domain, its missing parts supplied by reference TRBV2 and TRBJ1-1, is EPEVTQTPSHQVTQMGQEVILRCVPISNHLYFYWYRQILGQKVEFLVSFYNNEISEKSEIFDDQFSVERPDGSNFTLKIRSTKLEDSAMYFCASISGGMNTEAFFGQGTRLTVV.

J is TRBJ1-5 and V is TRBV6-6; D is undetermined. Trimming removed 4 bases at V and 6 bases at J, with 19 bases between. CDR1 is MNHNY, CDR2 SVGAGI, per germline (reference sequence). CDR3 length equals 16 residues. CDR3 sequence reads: CASSSLAPDRGQPQHF. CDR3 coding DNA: TGTGCCAGCAGTTCCTTGGCCCCTGATCGGGGTCAGCCCCAGCATTTT.

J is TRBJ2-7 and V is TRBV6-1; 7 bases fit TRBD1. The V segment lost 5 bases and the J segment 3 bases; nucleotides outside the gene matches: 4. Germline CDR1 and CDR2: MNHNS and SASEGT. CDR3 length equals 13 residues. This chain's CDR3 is CASSRTGVYEQYF. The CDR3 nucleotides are TGTGCCAGCAGTAGAACAGGGGTCTACGAGCAGTACTTC.

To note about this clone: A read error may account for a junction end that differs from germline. The CDR3, as DNA: TGTGTCAGCAGCTCTAGTTTCGAGACCCAGTACTTC. This translates into CVSSSSFETQYF. This chain joins TRBV25-1 and TRBJ2-5; D remains unclear. The CDR3 contains 12 residues. Germline CDR1 and CDR2: MGHDK and SYGVNS.

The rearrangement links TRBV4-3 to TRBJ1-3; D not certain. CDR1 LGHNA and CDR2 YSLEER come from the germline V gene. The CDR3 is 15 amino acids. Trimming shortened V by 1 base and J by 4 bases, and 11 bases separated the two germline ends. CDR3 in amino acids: CASSQATSGGNTIYF. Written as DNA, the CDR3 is TGCGCCAGCAGCCAAGCAACATCGGGAGGAAACACCATATATTTT.

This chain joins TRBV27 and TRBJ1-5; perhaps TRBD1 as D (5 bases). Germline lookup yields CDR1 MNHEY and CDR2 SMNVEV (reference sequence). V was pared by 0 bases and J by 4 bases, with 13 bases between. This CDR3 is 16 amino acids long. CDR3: CASSLSSRVGNQPQHF. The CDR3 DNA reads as TGTGCCAGCAGTTTATCTAGCAGGGTTGGGAATCAGCCCCAGCATTTT.

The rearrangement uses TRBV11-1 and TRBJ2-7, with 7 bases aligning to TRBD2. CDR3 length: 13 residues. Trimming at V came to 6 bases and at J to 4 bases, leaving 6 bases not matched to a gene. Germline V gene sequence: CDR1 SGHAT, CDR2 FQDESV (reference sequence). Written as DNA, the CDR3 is TGTGCCAGCAGTCGCGGGGAGGGGTACGAGCAGTACTTC. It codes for CASSRGEGYEQYF.

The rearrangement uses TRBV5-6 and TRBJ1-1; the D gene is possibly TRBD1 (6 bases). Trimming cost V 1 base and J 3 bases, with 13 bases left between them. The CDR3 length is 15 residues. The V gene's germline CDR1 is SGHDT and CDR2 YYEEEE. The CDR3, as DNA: TGTGCCAGCAGCTTGATCCGGGGGCGCGACACTGAAGCTTTCTTT. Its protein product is CASSLIRGRDTEAFF.

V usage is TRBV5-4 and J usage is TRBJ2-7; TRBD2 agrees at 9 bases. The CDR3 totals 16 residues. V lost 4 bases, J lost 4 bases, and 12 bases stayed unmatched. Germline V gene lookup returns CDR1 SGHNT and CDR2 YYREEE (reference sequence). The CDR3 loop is CASSHDWTSVNYEQYF. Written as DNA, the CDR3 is TGTGCCAGCAGCCATGACTGGACTAGCGTCAATTACGAGCAGTACTTC.

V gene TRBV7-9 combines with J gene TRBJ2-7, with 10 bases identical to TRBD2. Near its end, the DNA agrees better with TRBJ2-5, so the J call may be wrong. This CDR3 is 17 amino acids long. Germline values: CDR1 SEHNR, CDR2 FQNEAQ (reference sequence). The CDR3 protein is CASSLASAGGGQETQYF. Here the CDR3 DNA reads TGTGCCAGCAGCTTAGCCTCAGCGGGAGGGGGCCAAGAGACCCAGTACTTC.

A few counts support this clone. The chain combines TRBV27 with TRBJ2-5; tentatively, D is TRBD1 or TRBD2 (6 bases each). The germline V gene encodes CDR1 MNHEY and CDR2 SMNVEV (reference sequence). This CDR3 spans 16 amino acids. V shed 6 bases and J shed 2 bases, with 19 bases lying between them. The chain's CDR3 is CASRRSWRGNQETQYF. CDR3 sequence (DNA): TGTGCCAGCAGGCGTTCGTGGAGGGGGAATCAAGAGACCCAGTACTTC.

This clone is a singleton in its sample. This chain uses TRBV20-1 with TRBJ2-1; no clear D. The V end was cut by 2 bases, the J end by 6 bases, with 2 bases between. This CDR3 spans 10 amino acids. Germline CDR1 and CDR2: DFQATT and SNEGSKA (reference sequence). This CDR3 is CSARLNEQFF. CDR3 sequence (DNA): TGCAGTGCTAGACTCAATGAGCAGTTCTTC.

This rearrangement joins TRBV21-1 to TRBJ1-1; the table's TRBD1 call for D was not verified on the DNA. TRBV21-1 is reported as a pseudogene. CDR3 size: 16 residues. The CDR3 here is CASSKDRGEKNTEAFF. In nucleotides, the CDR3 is TGTGCCAGCAGCAAGGACAGGGGGGAAAAGAACACTGAAGCTTTCTTT.

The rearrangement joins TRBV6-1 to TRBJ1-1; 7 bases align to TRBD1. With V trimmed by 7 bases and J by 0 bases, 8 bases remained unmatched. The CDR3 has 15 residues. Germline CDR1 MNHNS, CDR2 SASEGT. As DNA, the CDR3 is TGTGCCAGCAATCTACAACAGGGGATGAACACTGAAGCTTTCTTT. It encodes CASNLQQGMNTEAFF.

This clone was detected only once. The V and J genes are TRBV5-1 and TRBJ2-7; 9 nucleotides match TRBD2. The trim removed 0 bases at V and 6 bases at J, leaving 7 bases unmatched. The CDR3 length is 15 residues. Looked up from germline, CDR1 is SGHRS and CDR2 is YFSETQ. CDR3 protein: CASSLGVAGVSEQYF. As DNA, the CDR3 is TGCGCCAGCAGCTTGGGGGTAGCGGGAGTATCCGAGCAGTACTTC. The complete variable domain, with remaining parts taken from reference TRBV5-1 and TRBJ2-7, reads KAGVTQTPRYLIKTRGQQVTLSCSPISGHRSVSWYQQTPGQGLQFLFEYFSETQRNKGNFPGRFSGRQFSNSRSEMNVSTLELGDSALYLCASSLGVAGVSEQYFGPGTRLTVT.

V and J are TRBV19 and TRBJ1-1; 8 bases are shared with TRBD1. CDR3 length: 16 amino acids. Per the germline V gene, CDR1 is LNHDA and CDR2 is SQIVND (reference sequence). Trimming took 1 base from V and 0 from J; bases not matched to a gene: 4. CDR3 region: CASSIGQGILNTEAFF. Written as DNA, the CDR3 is TGTGCCAGTAGTATAGGACAGGGGATATTGAACACTGAAGCTTTCTTT.

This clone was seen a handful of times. The DNA for the CDR3 is TGTGCCAGCAGTCCGCCAACAGGGTCTGGAAACACCATATATTTT. It encodes CASSPPTGSGNTIYF. The rearrangement uses TRBV28 and TRBJ1-3, with D perhaps matching TRBD1 (6 bases). The V and J ends lost 5 bases and 1 base respectively, with 12 bases between them. Germline V gives CDR1 MDHEN, CDR2 SYDVKM. CDR3 size: 15 residues. The variable domain in full, with the rest retrieved from reference TRBV28 and TRBJ1-3, is DVKVTQSSRYLVKRTGEKVFLECVQDMDHENMFWYRQDPGLGLRLIYFSYDVKMKEKGDIPEGYSVSREKKERFSLILESASTNQTSMYLCASSPPTGSGNTIYFGEGSWLTVV.

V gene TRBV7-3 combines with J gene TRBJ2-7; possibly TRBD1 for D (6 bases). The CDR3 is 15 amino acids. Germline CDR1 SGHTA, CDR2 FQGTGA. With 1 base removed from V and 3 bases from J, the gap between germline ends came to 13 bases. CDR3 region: CASSLNQGPLYEQYF. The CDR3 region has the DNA TGTGCCAGCAGCTTAAATCAGGGGCCCCTCTACGAGCAGTACTTC.

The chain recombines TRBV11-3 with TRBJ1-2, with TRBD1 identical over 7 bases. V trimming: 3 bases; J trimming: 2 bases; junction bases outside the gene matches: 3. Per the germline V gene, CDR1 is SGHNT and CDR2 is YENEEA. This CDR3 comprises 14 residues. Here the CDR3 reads CASSLETGNYGYTF. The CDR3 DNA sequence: TGTGCCAGCAGCTTGGAGACAGGGAACTATGGCTACACCTTC.

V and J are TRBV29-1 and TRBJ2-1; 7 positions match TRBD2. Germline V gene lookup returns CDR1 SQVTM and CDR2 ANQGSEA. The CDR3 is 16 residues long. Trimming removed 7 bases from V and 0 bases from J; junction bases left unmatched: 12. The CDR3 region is CSGKGSGASSYNEQFF. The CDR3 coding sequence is TGCAGCGGTAAAGGGAGCGGGGCCTCCTCCTACAATGAGCAGTTCTTC.

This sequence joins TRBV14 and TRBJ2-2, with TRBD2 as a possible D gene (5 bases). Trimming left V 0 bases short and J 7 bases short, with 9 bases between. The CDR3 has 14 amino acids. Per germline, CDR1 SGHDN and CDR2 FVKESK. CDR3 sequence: CASSQDLAGGELFF. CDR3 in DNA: TGTGCCAGCAGCCAAGATTTGGCGGGCGGGGAGCTGTTTTTT.

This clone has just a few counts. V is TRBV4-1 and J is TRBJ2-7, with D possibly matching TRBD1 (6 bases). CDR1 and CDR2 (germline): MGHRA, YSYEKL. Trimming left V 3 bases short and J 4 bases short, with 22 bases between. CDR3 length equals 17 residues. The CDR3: CASSHPRDGRGIYEQYF. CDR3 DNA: TGCGCCAGCAGCCACCCCCGCGATGGCAGGGGAATATACGAGCAGTACTTC.

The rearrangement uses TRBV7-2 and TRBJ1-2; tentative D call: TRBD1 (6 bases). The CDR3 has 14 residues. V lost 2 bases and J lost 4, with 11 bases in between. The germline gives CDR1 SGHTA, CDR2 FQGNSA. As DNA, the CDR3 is TGTGCCAGCAGCTTATTCGACAGGACCTATGGCTACACCTTC. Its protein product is CASSLFDRTYGYTF.

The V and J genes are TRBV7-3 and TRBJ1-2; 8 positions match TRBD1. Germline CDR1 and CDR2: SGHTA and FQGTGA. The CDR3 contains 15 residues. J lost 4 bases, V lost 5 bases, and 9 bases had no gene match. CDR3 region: CASSRAGQASYGYTF. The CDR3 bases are TGTGCCAGCAGCCGTGCGGGACAGGCCTCCTATGGCTACACCTTC.